The clone carrying this T cell receptor (beta chain) was counted a single time. This sample is drawn from a study of blood T cell repertoires in COVID-19. Clones were sequenced by immunoSEQ multiplex PCR, and TCRdb holds only the in-frame ones, with some missing. The profile shows around 200,000 clones, under 85% of them singletons. The sequencing sample was made of peripheral blood. The receptor's source is an elderly woman with acute or convalescent COVID-19.

This CDR3 reads CASSPIGMNTEAFF. DNA of the CDR3: TGCGCCAGCAGCCCCATCGGGATGAACACTGAAGCTTTCTTT. This chain joins TRBV4-1 and TRBJ1-1; unclear D gene. Between the trimmed V and J ends, which lost 4 bases and 0 bases, there was a span of 9 bases. This CDR3 is built from 14 residues. From germline, CDR1 is MGHRA and CDR2 YSYEKL.